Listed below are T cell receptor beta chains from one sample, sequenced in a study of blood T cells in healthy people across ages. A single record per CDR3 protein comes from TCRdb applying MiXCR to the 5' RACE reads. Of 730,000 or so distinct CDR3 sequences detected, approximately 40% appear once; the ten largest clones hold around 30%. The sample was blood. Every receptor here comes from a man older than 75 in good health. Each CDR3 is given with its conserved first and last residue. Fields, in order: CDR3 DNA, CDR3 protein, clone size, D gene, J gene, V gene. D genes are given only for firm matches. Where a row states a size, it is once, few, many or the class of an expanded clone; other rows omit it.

DNA: TGTGCCAGCAGTTTATCGAGACTAGCTGGGGCCGGGGAGCTGTTTTTT
CDR3: CASSLSRLAGAGELFF
size: .
D: TRBD2
J: TRBJ2-2
V: TRBV27

DNA: TGTGCTAGCAGCTTAACCGGGACTAGCGGAGGGGGGCAAGAGACCCAGTACTTC
CDR3: CASSLTGTSGGGQETQYF
size: few
D: TRBD2
J: TRBJ2-5
V: TRBV7-7

DNA: TGCAGCGTTGATTTGGAGGCAGGGGTCCAAGAGACCCAGTACTTC
CDR3: CSVDLEAGVQETQYF
size: many
D: .
J: TRBJ2-5
V: TRBV29-1

DNA: TGCAGTGCTAGGATGTTTGGACCCCTCTACGAGCAGTACTTC
CDR3: CSARMFGPLYEQYF
size: .
D: .
J: TRBJ2-7
V: TRBV20-1

DNA: TGTGCCAGCAGCCCAGTCAGCGGGGGGCACCAAGAGACCCAGTACTTC
CDR3: CASSPVSGGHQETQYF
size: once
D: TRBD2
J: TRBJ2-5
V: TRBV9

DNA: TGTGCTAGCTCACCGGCAGGGGATAATGGCTACACCTTC
CDR3: CASSPAGDNGYTF
size: .
D: .
J: TRBJ1-2
V: TRBV18

DNA: TGTGCCAGCAGCTCGGGACAGCCAAAAGAGACCCAGTACTTC
CDR3: CASSSGQPKETQYF
size: .
D: TRBD1
J: TRBJ2-5
V: TRBV7-6

DNA: TGCGCCAGCAGCCAGGAAGATCAGGGTTCCCGTGGCTACACCTTC
CDR3: CASSQEDQGSRGYTF
size: few
D: .
J: TRBJ1-2
V: TRBV4-3

DNA: TGTGCCAGCAGTGGGACTTACCGGGACAGATCCTATGGCTACACCTTC
CDR3: CASSGTYRDRSYGYTF
size: few
D: TRBD1
J: TRBJ1-2
V: TRBV27

DNA: TGTGCCAGCAGCTCAGAGGGGTTGGGTTCACCCCTCCACTTT
CDR3: CASSSEGLGSPLHF
size: .
D: .
J: TRBJ1-6
V: TRBV7-2

DNA: TGTGCCAGCTCCAACACTGGGACTAGCCGAGCGAGGGGGGATACGCAGTATTTT
CDR3: CASSNTGTSRARGDTQYF
size: .
D: TRBD2
J: TRBJ2-3
V: TRBV18

DNA: TGTGCCAGCAGTTTCCCCGGCAGGGACCACTATGGCTACACCTTC
CDR3: CASSFPGRDHYGYTF
size: few
D: .
J: TRBJ1-2
V: TRBV28

DNA: TGTGCCAGCAGCCAAGAAGGTCCCCCCCTAATAGGAGGCGAGACCCAGTACTTC
CDR3: CASSQEGPPLIGGETQYF
size: .
D: .
J: TRBJ2-5
V: TRBV4-2

DNA: TGCGCCAGCAGCTTGAAGAGGGGACCGAACACTGAAGCTTTCTTT
CDR3: CASSLKRGPNTEAFF
size: .
D: .
J: TRBJ1-1
V: TRBV5-1

DNA: TGTGCCAGCTCACCCTCGACAGTTGTTGGCTACACCTTC
CDR3: CASSPSTVVGYTF
size: .
D: .
J: TRBJ1-2
V: TRBV18

DNA: TGCAGTGCCCAAGGGGCAGGGAGAAGGAAGGATTCACCCCTCCACTTT
CDR3: CSAQGAGRRKDSPLHF
size: few
D: .
J: TRBJ1-6
V: TRBV20-1

DNA: TGTGCCAGCACTCGGGACAGGGAAAGGAACACTGAAGCTTTCTTT
CDR3: CASTRDRERNTEAFF
size: .
D: TRBD1
J: TRBJ1-1
V: TRBV6-1

DNA: TGTGCCAGCAGTCTACGGACAGGGGGCATCGGGGAGCTGTTTTTT
CDR3: CASSLRTGGIGELFF
size: .
D: TRBD1
J: TRBJ2-2
V: TRBV28

DNA: TGCAGTGCCAGACGGACGGGAAGAAAAGAGACCCAGTACTTC
CDR3: CSARRTGRKETQYF
size: .
D: .
J: TRBJ2-5
V: TRBV20-1

DNA: TGTGCCAGCAGCTTCACAGGGGCGCGGAATACGCAGTATTTT
CDR3: CASSFTGARNTQYF
size: .
D: TRBD1
J: TRBJ2-3
V: TRBV5-4

DNA: TGTGCCAGCAGATACGGACAGTACGAGCAGTACTTC
CDR3: CASRYGQYEQYF
size: few
D: .
J: TRBJ2-7
V: TRBV2

DNA: TGTGCCAGCAGCCAAGAAGGAGCAGGCGTCTATGGCTACACCTTC
CDR3: CASSQEGAGVYGYTF
size: .
D: .
J: TRBJ1-2
V: TRBV4-2

DNA: TGCAGCGTTGAAGGGCGGTATAAGGGAACAGATACGCAGTATTTT
CDR3: CSVEGRYKGTDTQYF
size: .
D: .
J: TRBJ2-3
V: TRBV29-1

DNA: TGTGCCAGCAGCCCAGGACAGGGCCAAGCCTATGGCTACACCTTC
CDR3: CASSPGQGQAYGYTF
size: .
D: TRBD1
J: TRBJ1-2
V: TRBV7-9

DNA: TGTGCCAGCAGCTTAGGAACCGGGAGCGACGGGAGAAACATTCAGTACTTC
CDR3: CASSLGTGSDGRNIQYF
size: .
D: .
J: TRBJ2-4
V: TRBV7-9

DNA: TGTGCCAGCAGCAAGGACAGGGGTTATGGCTACACCTTC
CDR3: CASSKDRGYGYTF
size: .
D: TRBD1
J: TRBJ1-2
V: TRBV7-2

DNA: TGTGCCAGCGGTGAAGCGCCGGGACAGGGCGGCGGGCAGCCCCAGCATTTT
CDR3: CASGEAPGQGGGQPQHF
size: few
D: TRBD1
J: TRBJ1-5
V: TRBV6-1

DNA: TGTGCCAGCAGCTCGACTAGTCGCAATACGCAGTATTTT
CDR3: CASSSTSRNTQYF
size: .
D: .
J: TRBJ2-3
V: TRBV7-9

DNA: TGCAGCGTAGCCAGGGGGAGGAGCACTGAAGCTTTCTTT
CDR3: CSVARGRSTEAFF
size: few
D: TRBD1
J: TRBJ1-1
V: TRBV29-1

DNA: TGCGCCAGCAGCCAAGCTCTGGGACTAGCGGTTACCTACGAGCAGTACTTC
CDR3: CASSQALGLAVTYEQYF
size: .
D: TRBD2
J: TRBJ2-7
V: TRBV4-3

DNA: TGTGCCAGCAGTGTGGGACTACCGCTCCCCGAGCAGTACTTC
CDR3: CASSVGLPLPEQYF
size: .
D: TRBD2
J: TRBJ2-7
V: TRBV6-1

DNA: TGTGCCAGCAGCTTGGGCTATATAGGGGCTACTGAAGCTTTCTTT
CDR3: CASSLGYIGATEAFF
size: .
D: .
J: TRBJ1-1
V: TRBV5-6

DNA: TGCGCCAGCAGCTTGGGGGGCGAGGGGCCCGGTCAGCCCCAGCATTTT
CDR3: CASSLGGEGPGQPQHF
size: .
D: .
J: TRBJ1-5
V: TRBV5-1

DNA: TGCGCCAGCAGCCGGGACGTGGGGGAGCAGTACTTC
CDR3: CASSRDVGEQYF
size: few
D: .
J: TRBJ2-5
V: TRBV5-1

DNA: TGTGCCAGCTCACCCCTTCCCCTGACAGGGACCAACTCCTACGAGCAGTACTTC
CDR3: CASSPLPLTGTNSYEQYF
size: .
D: TRBD1
J: TRBJ2-7
V: TRBV18

DNA: TGTGCCAGCAGGTTCAGAGGGTACACTGAAGCTTTCTTT
CDR3: CASRFRGYTEAFF
size: .
D: .
J: TRBJ1-1
V: TRBV3-1

DNA: TGTGCCAGCAGTGAAAGGCGGTCGACAGGGGGAAAGTACAATGAGCAGTTCTTC
CDR3: CASSERRSTGGKYNEQFF
size: few
D: TRBD1
J: TRBJ2-1
V: TRBV6-1

DNA: TGTGCCAGCAGCCTACCCTATGCCACCCAAGAGACCCAGTACTTC
CDR3: CASSLPYATQETQYF
size: few
D: .
J: TRBJ2-5
V: TRBV6-2/TRBV6-3

DNA: TGTGCCAGCAGCACCAACAGGGACCGGAACACTGAAGCTTTCTTT
CDR3: CASSTNRDRNTEAFF
size: once
D: .
J: TRBJ1-1
V: TRBV7-2

DNA: TGTGCCAGCAGTTTAGGGACAGGGGGCCGAGGCGAGCAGTACTTC
CDR3: CASSLGTGGRGEQYF
size: .
D: TRBD1
J: TRBJ2-7
V: TRBV27

DNA: TGTGCCAGCAGCCCTACCCGAGGGACTTCTTCCTACGAGCAGTACTTC
CDR3: CASSPTRGTSSYEQYF
size: .
D: .
J: TRBJ2-7
V: TRBV11-2

DNA: TGCAGTGCTCGTTTTGCTGCGGGGGGGTCTCACAATGAGCAGTACTTC
CDR3: CSARFAAGGSHNEQYF
size: once
D: TRBD2
J: TRBJ2-7
V: TRBV20-1

DNA: TGTGCCAGCAGCTTGGTGGGACTGCCAGCCTACGAGCAGTACTTC
CDR3: CASSLVGLPAYEQYF
size: few
D: .
J: TRBJ2-7
V: TRBV5-5

DNA: TGTGCCATCAGTGAGTCGACCGGGACGGTGTCCTATGGCTACACCTTC
CDR3: CAISESTGTVSYGYTF
size: few
D: .
J: TRBJ1-2
V: TRBV10-3

DNA: TGTGCCAGCAGCCCCGGGACAGGGAATGGCTACACCTTC
CDR3: CASSPGTGNGYTF
size: .
D: TRBD1
J: TRBJ1-2
V: TRBV7-8

DNA: TGTGCCAGCAGCCACCTGGGGTTACAGAGAAAAGATACGCAGTATTTT
CDR3: CASSHLGLQRKDTQYF
size: few
D: .
J: TRBJ2-3
V: TRBV14

DNA: TGTGCCAGCAGAACCCGGGAAACTAGATACGAGCAGTACTTC
CDR3: CASRTRETRYEQYF
size: few
D: .
J: TRBJ2-7
V: TRBV27

DNA: TGCGCCAGCAGCCAAGCCGGGACACCATGGGAAAAACTGTTTTTT
CDR3: CASSQAGTPWEKLFF
size: few
D: .
J: TRBJ1-4
V: TRBV4-1

DNA: TGTGCCAGCAGTTACTCGATATCTTGGCAGCCCTACGAGCAGTACTTC
CDR3: CASSYSISWQPYEQYF
size: .
D: .
J: TRBJ2-7
V: TRBV6-5

DNA: TGCAGCGTCGTCCTACAGGGGGGCGATGGCTACACCTTC
CDR3: CSVVLQGGDGYTF
size: .
D: TRBD1
J: TRBJ1-2
V: TRBV29-1

DNA: TGTGCCAGCAGGCGGACTAGCGGGATCTACAATGAGCAGTTCTTC
CDR3: CASRRTSGIYNEQFF
size: few
D: TRBD2
J: TRBJ2-1
V: TRBV6-1

DNA: TGTGCCAGCAGCCAAACAGGGCAGGGTCCCTACGAGCAGTACTTC
CDR3: CASSQTGQGPYEQYF
size: few
D: .
J: TRBJ2-7
V: TRBV4-2

DNA: TGTGCCAGCAGCCAAGATATGGGAAGCTCCTACGAGCAGTACTTC
CDR3: CASSQDMGSSYEQYF
size: few
D: .
J: TRBJ2-7
V: TRBV3-1

DNA: TGTGCCTGGGTCCGGGCTCAGGACACTGAAGCTTTCTTT
CDR3: CAWVRAQDTEAFF
size: .
D: .
J: TRBJ1-1
V: TRBV30

DNA: TGCAGTGCTAGATCGCTCCCCGGGAACACTGAAGCTTTCTTT
CDR3: CSARSLPGNTEAFF
size: .
D: .
J: TRBJ1-1
V: TRBV20-1

DNA: TGTGCCAGCAGCCGCCTTAGGGACTCCTACGAGCAGTACTTC
CDR3: CASSRLRDSYEQYF
size: few
D: .
J: TRBJ2-7
V: TRBV7-2

DNA: TGTGCCAGCAGCCAGAATAGCGGCAATGAGCAGTTCTTC
CDR3: CASSQNSGNEQFF
size: .
D: .
J: TRBJ2-1
V: TRBV4-2

DNA: TGTGCCATCAGGGAAGCAGGGTGGGGATCACCCCTCCACTTT
CDR3: CAIREAGWGSPLHF
size: .
D: .
J: TRBJ1-6
V: TRBV10-3

DNA: TGCGCCAGCAGCTGGAACGGGAGGGAGACCCAGTACTTC
CDR3: CASSWNGRETQYF
size: .
D: TRBD2
J: TRBJ2-5
V: TRBV5-1

DNA: TGCAGCGTTGAAGAGGGGAGCGGGATCTACAATGAGCAGTACTTC
CDR3: CSVEEGSGIYNEQYF
size: once
D: TRBD2
J: TRBJ2-5
V: TRBV29-1